A selection of T cell receptor beta chains follows, all from one sample in a study of blood T cell repertoires in COVID-19. Only in-frame clones appear in the TCRdb table, and some are missing; sequencing was by immunoSEQ multiplex PCR. Of a few hundred thousand clones listed, under 90% are singletons. The sequencing sample was made of peripheral blood. The receptors shown here come from a woman of 80 years or more with acute or convalescent COVID-19. Both conserved end residues are part of each CDR3. A D gene is named only where the DNA matches it firmly. Rows may omit the clone size; those that give it use once, few, many or a size class.

j_call d_call clone_size v_call cdr3_nt cdr3_aa
TRBJ1-2 - - TRBV9 TGTGCCAGCAGCGTAGGGCCGAACTATGGCTACACCTTC CASSVGPNYGYTF
TRBJ2-5 TRBD2 - TRBV10-3 TGTGCCATCAGTGCCGGACTAGTCCAAGAGACCCAGTACTTC CAISAGLVQETQYF
TRBJ1-1 TRBD1 - TRBV7-9 TGTGCCAGCAGCTCTCTGACAGGGCCCACCACTGAAGCTTTCTTT CASSSLTGPTTEAFF
TRBJ1-2 - - TRBV19 TGTGCCAGTAGTATTGAGCCGGGAGGCGGCTACACCTTC CASSIEPGGGYTF
TRBJ2-7 TRBD1 - TRBV7-8 TGTGCCAGCATGTCTCCGACAGGGATCTACGAGCAGTACTTC CASMSPTGIYEQYF
TRBJ1-2 TRBD1 - TRBV10-3 TGTGCCATCCTCGGACAGGGGGCGCCGGGCTACACCTTC CAILGQGAPGYTF
TRBJ2-5 TRBD1 - TRBV9 TGTGCCAGCAGCGTAGTAGGGACAGTCCAAGAGACCCAGTACTTC CASSVVGTVQETQYF
TRBJ2-1 TRBD1 - TRBV11-3 TGTGCCAGCAGCTTAGGGACAGGGGATGAGCAGTTCTTC CASSLGTGDEQFF
TRBJ1-4 - - TRBV28 TGTGCCAGCAGTTTAAGCGGGGGGGCAAAACTGTTTTTT CASSLSGGAKLFF
TRBJ2-2 - once TRBV4-1 TGCGCCAGCAGCCAGAGACAGATTAACACCGGGGAGCTGTTTTTT CASSQRQINTGELFF
TRBJ1-3 - - TRBV5-8 TGTGCCAGCAGTTCAGGGACACCTGGAAACACCATATATTTT CASSSGTPGNTIYF
TRBJ1-3 - - TRBV7-2 TGTGCCAGCAGCTTGCAGGCTGGAAACACCATATATTTT CASSLQAGNTIYF
TRBJ2-2 - - TRBV21-1 TGTGCCAGCAGCAAAGTCAGGACTAGCGGGAGGAACACCGGGGAGCTGTTTTTT CASSKVRTSGRNTGELFF
TRBJ1-2 TRBD1 - TRBV18 TGTGCCAGCTCACTCGACCGGGACAGGGATTATGGCTACACCTTC CASSLDRDRDYGYTF
TRBJ1-1 - - TRBV20-1 TGCAGTGCTAGAGATATTGGGAGAGCTTTCTTT CSARDIGRAFF
TRBJ1-1 - - TRBV5-4 TGTGCCAGCAGCTTGGATCTCAGGGGGAACACTGAAGCTTTCTTT CASSLDLRGNTEAFF
TRBJ2-6 TRBD1 - TRBV6-7 TGTGCCAGCAGTAAACAGGGGGGTTTCTCTGGGGCCAACGTCCTGACTTTC CASSKQGGFSGANVLTF
TRBJ2-2 TRBD1 - TRBV24-1 TGTGCCACCAGTGATTCCCGGACAGGGAGGACCGGGGAGCTGTTTTTT CATSDSRTGRTGELFF
TRBJ2-1 TRBD1 - TRBV30 TGTGCCTGGAGTCTTAACAGGGGCGCCCTGAATGAGCAGTTCTTC CAWSLNRGALNEQFF
TRBJ2-7 - - TRBV7-9 TGTGCCAGCAGCCGCGCCGGGGTGGCCTACGAGCAGTACTTC CASSRAGVAYEQYF
TRBJ1-4 - - TRBV19 TGTGCCAGTAGTATTCCCGCGACAGGATCTCGTGAAAAACTGTTTTTT CASSIPATGSREKLFF
TRBJ2-2 TRBD2 - TRBV5-1 TGCGCCAGCAGCCCCGGGACTAGCGGGGGTGTCGGGGAGCTGTTTTTT CASSPGTSGGVGELFF
TRBJ2-7 TRBD1 once TRBV6-6 TGTGCCAGCAGTTCCCGACAGGGGATAGGCTACGAGCAGTACTTC CASSSRQGIGYEQYF
TRBJ2-7 - - TRBV6-1 TGTGCCAGCAGTGAAGAGCGGGTGGGACGGGGGAGTCAGTACTTC CASSEERVGRGSQYF
TRBJ2-3 - - TRBV3-1/TRBV3-2 TGTGCCAGCAGCCAGGGGCCCGGGACACCCCAGACCCCGCACTATTTT CASSQGPGTPQTPHYF
TRBJ2-5 TRBD2 - TRBV5-4 TGTGCCAGCAGCGAGGGACTAGTCAAAGAGACCCAGTACTTC CASSEGLVKETQYF
TRBJ2-5 - few TRBV7-3 TGTGCCAGCAGCCTCTGGGCGAGGGCCGAGACCCAGTACTTC CASSLWARAETQYF
TRBJ1-5 - - TRBV18 TGTGCCAGCTCCGCCTTAATCTCCAGGCAGCCCCAGCATTTT CASSALISRQPQHF
TRBJ1-2 - - TRBV3-1/TRBV3-2 TGTGCCAGCAGCCAAGTGGGGGGTCTCGGTTATGGCTACACCTTC CASSQVGGLGYGYTF
TRBJ1-5 - - TRBV7-8 TGTGCCAGCAGCCCTCCGGAGAGGGGAGGTAATCAGCCCCAGCATTTT CASSPPERGGNQPQHF
TRBJ2-3 TRBD2 once TRBV11-3 TGTGCCAGCAGCCGACTAGCGGGGGGGCAGGGTGAACATACGCAGTATTTT CASSRLAGGQGEHTQYF
TRBJ1-5 - - TRBV5-1 TGCGCCAGCAGCTTGTCGGGGGAGGCCAATCAGCCCCAGCATTTT CASSLSGEANQPQHF
TRBJ1-4 - - TRBV27 TGTGCCAGCAGTTCCGGACAGCTCCTTAATGAAAAACTGTTTTTT CASSSGQLLNEKLFF
TRBJ1-2 - few TRBV7-8 TGTGCCAGCAGCCCAGTAGGTAGCGGGGTAGGTGGCTACACCTTC CASSPVGSGVGGYTF
TRBJ2-2 TRBD2 - TRBV7-2 TGTGCCAGCAGCTTAGTCCCCAGCGGGGGGAACACCGGGGAGCTGTTTTTT CASSLVPSGGNTGELFF
TRBJ2-7 TRBD1 many TRBV18 TGTGCCAGCTCACCAATCCAGGGACAGTCCTACGAGCAGTACTTC CASSPIQGQSYEQYF
TRBJ2-7 - - TRBV18 TGTGCCAGCTCACCACTGGCGGGGCCCTACGAGCAGTACTTC CASSPLAGPYEQYF
TRBJ1-6 - - TRBV5-1 TGCGCCAGCAGCTTGGGTTTACTAGGTTCCTATAATTCACCCCTCCACTTT CASSLGLLGSYNSPLHF
TRBJ1-1 - - TRBV7-3 TGTGCCAGCAGCTTAACGCTGGTGGCAGCTGAAGCTTTCTTT CASSLTLVAAEAFF
TRBJ1-6 TRBD1 - TRBV28 TGTGCCAGCAGTTCGACCCGGACAGGGGGCTCTTCACCCCTCCACTTT CASSSTRTGGSSPLHF
TRBJ2-3 TRBD2 - TRBV15 TGTGCCACCAGCATCCCCCTGGGACTAGCGGGGGGGAATTCTAGGGCAGATACGCAGTATTTT CATSIPLGLAGGNSRADTQYF
TRBJ2-7 TRBD1 few TRBV2 TGTGCCAGCAGCTCGGGACAGGGACTCGAGCAGTACTTC CASSSGQGLEQYF
TRBJ1-2 - - TRBV2 TGTGCCAGCGTAGCTGGGAGTTTAGATCGTGGCTACACCTTC CASVAGSLDRGYTF
TRBJ1-6 - - TRBV18 TGTGCCAGTTCACCGTTTGAAACAGGGAACTCACCCCTCCACTTT CASSPFETGNSPLHF
TRBJ1-6 - - TRBV2 TGTGCCAGCAGCCGGGACATTTCTTCACCCCTCCACTTT CASSRDISSPLHF
TRBJ1-6 - - TRBV2 TGTGCCAGCAGTGAAGCGCGGTTCCGAGGGTCCCCCCTCCACTTT CASSEARFRGSPLHF
TRBJ1-2 - - TRBV19 TGTGCCAGTACCCCTAGAGCCTCAAGGAAGGGCTACACCTTC CASTPRASRKGYTF
TRBJ2-5 TRBD2 - TRBV5-1 TGCGCCAGCAGCGGGGGACTAGCGGGGGCGACCCAGTACTTC CASSGGLAGATQYF